This paragraph covers one T cell receptor (beta chain) sequence. The antigen this receptor binds is unknown. It has no much larger one-base neighbor in the sample; base qualities were not kept. TCRbeta CDR3 regions were amplified from genomic DNA by means of the immunoSEQ Assay, a bias-controlled multiplex PCR. The paper's data handling went like this. Nucleated cell counts per sample were estimated from amplification of reference gene primers within the assay. To quantify the absolute abundance of each unique TCRbeta CDR3 rearrangement, sequence reads were collapsed and filtered. Productive Simpson clonality was computed per sample as the square root of Simpson's diversity index over productive rearrangements. Here the immuneACCESS table is served through TCRdb, limited to in-frame sequences with V and J called. Missing clones are a known gap in these copies; in checked studies unresolved V genes cover under half, and the rest lacks a known reason. The V and J calls and clone size are taken from that table; D and trimming were inferred from the DNA. This sample gives about 480,000 clones in total; about 91% of them show up just once. Of the sample, around 12% falls within the top ten clones.

At one collaborating source in Seattle, patients were enrolled during active infection and were followed longitudinally through the course of disease. Collaborating institutions collected whole blood in K2EDTA tubes following their own protocols. For TCRbeta analysis, collaborator samples were shipped as frozen whole blood, as isolated PBMCs, or as DNA extracted from either sample type. The sample comes from a study of blood T cell repertoires in COVID-19 (dated by TCRdb to the early 2020s). Turning to the overall study: Collaborator samples came from the United States, Italy and Spain and covered acute and convalescent phases of COVID-19. The prospective study material was composed of cDNA or gDNA derived from T cells, B-cell-depleted T cells, or PBMCs. The dataset comprised deeply sampled blood TCRbeta repertoires from subjects exposed to, actively infected with, or recovered from COVID-19. A freely available public database, intended as a resource for researchers studying the immune response to SARS-CoV-2, is where the repertoires were released. Samples came from the ongoing ImmuneRACE study (first 160 participants) plus 1,254 subjects from 6 global collaborators. Sample metadata almost always included a de-identified subject ID, COVID-19 status, age in years and sex. Where HLA class I and class II types were available, the types were taken from metadata supplied by the sample provider, not from assay-based typing. Beyond this particular receptor, the publication reports: The quantity of clinical and demographic metadata differed by source and by participant and was supplied without curation.

The sample taken for sequencing was peripheral blood. The TCR sequence derives from a woman in her fifties or sixties with COVID-19, enrolled during active disease.

The DNA sequence is given as TGCGCCAGCAGCCAACTTCCAGGGGGCGGCAATCAGCCCCAGCATTTT. Its translation is CASSQLPGGGNQPQHF. The chain joins TRBV4-1 to TRBJ1-5; 8 of the junction bases match TRBD1. In the germline V gene, CDR1 corresponds to MGHRA and CDR2 to YSYEKL. The CDR3 starts with the cysteine, ends with the phenylalanine, and has 16 residues. Only CDR3 DNA is held: 48 bases, read in frame from base 1. After removal of 2 bases from V and 2 bases from J, the junction retains 5 bases not matched to a gene.